The entry below gives a single T cell receptor (beta chain) sequence along with its context. Its matching antigen is unknown. Using genomic DNA as the template, TCR beta VDJ and CDR3 profiling was carried out. TCRdb independently ran MiXCR on the reads; one entry per CDR3 protein. The table has over 45,000 distinct CDR3 sequences, approximately 78% seen once. This record belongs to a study of CD8+CD57+ T cells in acquired aplastic anemia. Points from the study as a whole: It was found that nearly 30 CD8+ CDR3 sequences were shared between patients and controls.

This TCR was recovered from a human donor in good health, serving as a control. The sample consisted of sorted CD4+, CD8+, or CD8+CD57+ T cells (not recorded which) from PBMCs.

This CDR3 reads CASSGFGTGFDGYTF. CDR3 nucleotides: TGTGCCAGCAGCGGGTTCGGGACAGGGTTTGATGGCTACACCTTC. This rearrangement joins TRBV5-4 to TRBJ1-2; the match to TRBD1 covers 9 bases. This CDR3 is built from 15 residues. Looked up from germline, CDR1 is SGHNT and CDR2 is YYREEE (reference sequence). V shed 4 bases, J shed 6 bases, and the junction held 10 bases outside the gene matches.